This TCR beta chain was sequenced for a study of blood T cell repertoires in COVID-19. Study details: Samples came from the United States, Italy and Spain, spanning acute and convalescent COVID-19. Sources were T cells, B-cell-depleted T cells, or PBMCs; the material itself was cDNA or gDNA.

Per the germline V gene, CDR1 is SSHAT and CDR2 is FNYEAQ (reference sequence). The CDR3 loop spans 18 amino acids. Turning to this clone: At one of its ends the junction is not consistent with the germline gene, which may arise from a read error.

Under the authors' procedure: Estimates of nucleated cell counts were drawn from the amplification of reference gene primers. TCRdb's table, derived via immunoSEQ multiplex PCR, lists solely in-frame clones and lacks some. D and trimming come from the DNA, and the V and J calls and clone size come from that table. The data hold 30,000 to 40,000 clones, with around 82% observed a single time. Sequencing was carried out using peripheral blood. V usage is TRBV7-7 and J usage is TRBJ1-2; 10 bases agree with TRBD1. The clonotype comes from a man at least 80 years old with active or convalescent COVID-19. The CDR3 protein is CASSLPQDRGKTNYGYTF. As DNA, the CDR3 is TGTGCTAGCAGCCTGCCCCAGGACAGGGGGAAAACTAACTATGGCTACACCTTC.